Shown below are 26 T cell receptor beta chains from a single sample sequenced in a study of identical twins. Each CDR3 protein is one row after TCRdb ran MiXCR on the 5' RACE reads. The sample holds 1.5 million to 2 million distinct CDR3 sequences; less than 35% are singletons and the top ten take about 0.27%. What was sequenced was cord blood. The receptor source for this set is a newborn girl in good health.

There are a few counts of this clonotype. The DNA of the CDR3 is TGTGCCAGCAGCCAAGATTGGGGGGTGAACACTGAAGCTTTCTTT. This encodes CASSQDWGVNTEAFF. This chain connects TRBV14 to TRBJ1-1; TRBD1 is a possible D gene (5 bases). CDR1 and CDR2 from the germline V gene are SGHDN and FVKESK. The CDR3 has 15 amino acids. Trimming left V 0 bases short and J 0 bases short, with 8 bases between.

The chain joins TRBV20-1 to TRBJ2-5; the match to TRBD2 covers 12 bases. The DNA end is a closer match to TRBJ2-7, so the J assignment may be wrong. Looked up from germline, CDR1 is DFQATT and CDR2 is SNEGSKA (reference sequence). The CDR3 is made up of 15 amino acids. The CDR3 DNA reads as TGCAGTGCGATGACTAGCGGGAGAGTTCCCTACGAGCAGTACTTC. Translation: CSAMTSGRVPYEQYF.

V usage is TRBV5-1 and J usage is TRBJ2-1, with 12 bases fitting TRBD2. The CDR3 totals 18 residues. Germline V lookup: CDR1 SGHRS, CDR2 YFSETQ. Trimming cost V 1 base and J 2 bases; bases outside gene matches: 7. CDR3 nucleotides: TGCGCCAGCAGCTTGTGGGTGACTAGCGGGAGTCCCTACAATGAGCAGTTCTTC. The encoded protein is CASSLWVTSGSPYNEQFF.

The chain has TRBV4-2 and TRBJ2-7; TRBD2 might be the D (5 bases). Trimming pared 0 bases from V and 2 bases from J, leaving 11 bases between. Germline CDR1 and CDR2: LGHNA and YNFKEQ. The CDR3 contains 15 residues. This CDR3 is CASSQEGASPYEQYF. CDR3 nucleotide sequence: TGTGCCAGCAGCCAAGAGGGAGCTAGTCCCTACGAGCAGTACTTC.

The chain recombines TRBV2 with TRBJ2-3, with TRBD2 matching over 10 bases. This CDR3 is 16 amino acids long. V trimming: 6 bases; J trimming: 2 bases; junction bases outside the gene matches: 8. Germline loops: CDR1 SNHLY, CDR2 FYNNEI. CDR3 sequence: CASSPGLAVTTDTQYF. The CDR3, as DNA: TGTGCCAGCAGCCCTGGACTAGCGGTCACCACAGATACGCAGTATTTT.

This clonotype was counted between two and nine times. The CDR3 coding sequence is TGTGCCACCAGTGATTTGCCGGACACCTACGAGCAGTACTTC. This sequence encodes CATSDLPDTYEQYF. This rearrangement joins TRBV24-1 to TRBJ2-7; a weak D match, TRBD1 (5 bases). The CDR3 runs to 14 residues. Trimming took 0 bases from V and 2 from J, leaving 7 bases between them. Per germline, CDR1 KGHDR and CDR2 SFDVKD.

V usage is TRBV27 and J usage is TRBJ2-3; possible D gene TRBD2, 6 bases. The V gene lost 7 bases and the J gene lost 0 bases, with 17 bases spanning the gap. The germline V gene has CDR1 MNHEY and CDR2 SMNVEV (reference sequence). The CDR3 runs 16 residues. CDR3 loop: CASNSRRLGSTDTQYF. The CDR3 nucleotides are TGTGCCAGCAATAGTCGGCGACTAGGGAGCACAGATACGCAGTATTTT.

The V and J genes are TRBV10-3 and TRBJ1-5; D perhaps matches TRBD1 (5 bases). With 2 bases removed from V and 9 bases from J, the gap between germline ends came to 8 bases. The germline V gene encodes CDR1 ENHRY and CDR2 SYGVKD. The CDR3 extends over 12 amino acids. CDR3 bases: TGTGCCATCAGTGAGACAGGACGGCCCCAGCATTTT. Its translation: CAISETGRPQHF.

The rearrangement links TRBV5-1 to TRBJ2-2; tentative D call: TRBD2 (5 bases). CDR3 length equals 15 residues. V was trimmed by 2 bases and J by 4 bases, leaving 12 bases between them. The germline V gene encodes CDR1 SGHRS and CDR2 YFSETQ. CDR3: CASSFAGVGTGELFF. Written as DNA, the CDR3 is TGCGCCAGCAGCTTCGCCGGGGTCGGCACCGGGGAGCTGTTTTTT.

In this sample, this clonotype turned up a few times. This chain connects TRBV4-2 to TRBJ2-1; TRBD1 agrees at 8 bases. This CDR3 comprises 16 residues. After removal of 4 bases from V and 8 bases from J, the junction contained 13 bases not matched to a gene. Germline CDR1 LGHNA, CDR2 YNFKEQ. Here the CDR3 DNA reads TGTGCCAGCAGCCCACCAAGGACAGGGATAGGCCATGAGCAGTTCTTC. Protein: CASSPPRTGIGHEQFF.

CDR3 nucleotide sequence: TGTGCCAGCAGCCAACGGGGACTAGCGGGATACAATGAGCAGTTCTTC. Translating gives CASSQRGLAGYNEQFF. The V gene is TRBV14, the J gene TRBJ2-1; 13 positions agree with TRBD2. J was trimmed by 4 bases and V by 2 bases; bases with no gene match: 2. CDR3 length: 16 amino acids. The germline gives CDR1 SGHDN, CDR2 FVKESK.

This clonotype has a count of ten or more. The chain links TRBV4-2 to TRBJ1-2; D not certain. Germline values: CDR1 LGHNA, CDR2 YNFKEQ. The length of the CDR3 is 14 residues. The V end lost 8 bases, the J end lost 4 bases, and 17 bases lay between the germline ends. The CDR3 loop reads CASGEKMGSYGYTF. The CDR3, as DNA: TGTGCCAGCGGCGAGAAGATGGGGAGCTATGGCTACACCTTC.

The chain recombines TRBV5-1 with TRBJ1-1; TRBD1 matches 7 bases. The germline gives CDR1 SGHRS, CDR2 YFSETQ. V was clipped by 0 bases and J by 7 bases; unmatched bases: 3. This CDR3 is 13 amino acids long. The CDR3 reads CASSLGQGDEAFF. CDR3 bases: TGCGCCAGCAGCTTGGGACAGGGCGATGAAGCTTTCTTT. The entire variable domain, with the rest obtained from reference TRBV5-1 and TRBJ1-1, is as follows: KAGVTQTPRYLIKTRGQQVTLSCSPISGHRSVSWYQQTPGQGLQFLFEYFSETQRNKGNFPGRFSGRQFSNSRSEMNVSTLELGDSALYLCASSLGQGDEAFFGQGTRLTVV.

A few counts support this clonotype. The rearrangement uses TRBV10-2 and TRBJ2-1, with D uncertain. The CDR3 contains 12 residues. Germline CDR1 is WSHSY and CDR2 is SAAADI. Trimming pared 4 bases from V and 12 bases from J, leaving 13 bases between. The CDR3 spells CASSGWALGQFF. The CDR3, as DNA: TGCGCCAGCAGTGGTTGGGCGTTGGGGCAGTTCTTC.

This clonotype has more than one count but fewer than ten. The chain is built from TRBV20-1 and TRBJ2-1, with 9 bases fitting TRBD2. The CDR3 covers 17 residues. Germline CDR1 reads DFQATT; CDR2 reads SNEGSKA (reference sequence). V trimming: 6 bases; J trimming: 4 bases; junction bases outside the gene matches: 16. The CDR3 nucleotides read TGCAGTGCGTGGGAGGGGCCGGGACTAGCCCTTTACAATGAGCAGTTCTTC. Residues: CSAWEGPGLALYNEQFF.

The chain carries TRBV12-3 or TRBV12-4 and TRBJ1-3, with 7 bases aligning to TRBD1. The CDR3 covers 14 residues. The V and J ends lost 4 bases and 0 bases, in that order; junction bases with no gene match: 0. Here the CDR3 DNA reads TGTGCCAGCAGTTGGACAGGCTCTGGAAACACCATATATTTT. It specifies CASSWTGSGNTIYF.

This clonotype was found once. The DNA of the CDR3 is TGTGCCAGCAGCCACGGGGGAGTGAGGACAGATACGCAGTATTTT. This gives the protein CASSHGGVRTDTQYF. The chain couples TRBV3-1 to TRBJ2-3; D perhaps matches TRBD2 (6 bases). The length of the CDR3 is 15 residues. Trimming took 3 bases from V and 3 from J, leaving 13 bases between them. Germline V CDR1 and CDR2: LGHDT, YNNKEL (reference sequence).

This clonotype has just one count. The chain has TRBV20-1 and TRBJ2-4; TRBD1 agrees at 8 bases. The DNA end lines up better with TRBJ2-7; the J call may be wrong. CDR1 and CDR2 from the germline V gene are DFQATT and SNEGSKA (reference sequence). This CDR3 is 17 amino acids long. In DNA, the CDR3 is TGCAGTGCTAGAGACGACAGGGGTTTCCAGGGGGTATACGAGCAGTACTTC. It specifies CSARDDRGFQGVYEQYF.

In this sample, this clonotype turned up a few times. The rearrangement uses TRBV5-1 and TRBJ2-7; no clear D. The CDR3 is 12 amino acids. V was clipped by 4 bases and J by 3 bases, with 8 bases between them. Germline V lookup: CDR1 SGHRS, CDR2 YFSETQ. The CDR3 coding sequence is TGCGCCAGCAGCGTCGGCAACTACGAGCAGTACTTC. Encoded protein: CASSVGNYEQYF.

This clonotype was detected a few times. The rearrangement uses TRBV6-5 and TRBJ1-2; weak D call: TRBD1 (5 bases). With 4 bases removed from V and 3 bases from J, the gap between germline ends came to 15 bases. Germline V gene data show CDR1 as MNHEY and CDR2 as SVGAGI. This CDR3 has 15 amino acids. Written as DNA, the CDR3 is TGTGCCAGCAGTTCCGGGGCGAATCACTACTATGGCTACACCTTC. It encodes CASSSGANHYYGYTF.

The V gene is TRBV5-5, the J gene TRBJ2-1, with TRBD2 as a possible D gene (7 bases). Between the trimmed V and J ends, which lost 4 bases and 4 bases, there was a span of 15 bases. The V gene's germline CDR1 is SGHKS and CDR2 YYEKEE (reference sequence). The CDR3 runs 15 residues. CDR3 sequence (DNA): TGTGCCAGCAGCGGGGGGGCGACCGAATACAATGAGCAGTTCTTC. Amino acids: CASSGGATEYNEQFF.

V usage is TRBV5-4 and J usage is TRBJ1-6, with D perhaps matching TRBD1 (5 bases). Trimming shortened V by 3 bases and J by 7 bases, and 14 bases separated the two germline ends. CDR1 is SGHNT and CDR2 is YYREEE in the germline V gene (reference sequence). There are 15 residues in the CDR3. CDR3 loop: CASSSWGGKNSPLHF. The CDR3 DNA reads as TGTGCCAGCAGCTCCTGGGGGGGGAAGAATTCACCCCTCCACTTT.

Only a few counts were recorded for this clonotype. The chain has TRBV4-1 and TRBJ2-3, with 12 bases lining up with TRBD2. The CDR3 sequence is 18 residues long. CDR1 is MGHRA and CDR2 is YSYEKL in the germline V gene. The V gene end was trimmed by 1 base and the J gene end by 5 bases; junction bases not matched to a gene: 10. CDR3 in DNA: TGCGCCAGCAGCCAAGGTTCCCTAGCGGGAGGGACGGGAGATACGCAGTATTTT. This translates into CASSQGSLAGGTGDTQYF.

A word on this clonotype: A much larger clone sits a single nucleotide away, making a read error possible. This rearrangement joins TRBV27 to TRBJ2-1; 11 bases are shared with TRBD2. The J call may not be correct, given that the DNA end is closer to TRBJ2-7. This CDR3 comprises 16 residues. Germline-derived CDR1 and CDR2 are MNHEY and SMNVEV (reference sequence). The CDR3 nucleotides read TGTGCCAGCAGCTCTTGGACTAGCGGGTCCTACAATGAGCAGTACTTC. Its translation: CASSSWTSGSYNEQYF.

The V and J genes are TRBV11-2 and TRBJ1-4; D gene ambiguous. CDR1 is SGHAT, CDR2 FQNNGV, per germline. The CDR3 has 14 amino acids. V lost 1 base and J 8 bases, leaving 11 bases between the germline ends. The CDR3 region is CASSLGPRGEKLFF. The DNA for the CDR3 is TGTGCCAGCAGCTTAGGCCCCCGGGGAGAAAAACTGTTTTTT.

This clonotype showed up just a few times. In nucleotides, the CDR3 is TGCGCCAGCAGCTTGGTGACTACTCGCTCCTACGAGCAGTACTTC. It specifies CASSLVTTRSYEQYF. The J gene is TRBJ2-7, the V gene TRBV5-1; TRBD2 is a possible D gene (5 bases). V lost 0 bases, J lost 0 bases, and 10 bases lay in between. The length of the CDR3 is 15 residues. The V gene's germline CDR1 is SGHRS and CDR2 YFSETQ.